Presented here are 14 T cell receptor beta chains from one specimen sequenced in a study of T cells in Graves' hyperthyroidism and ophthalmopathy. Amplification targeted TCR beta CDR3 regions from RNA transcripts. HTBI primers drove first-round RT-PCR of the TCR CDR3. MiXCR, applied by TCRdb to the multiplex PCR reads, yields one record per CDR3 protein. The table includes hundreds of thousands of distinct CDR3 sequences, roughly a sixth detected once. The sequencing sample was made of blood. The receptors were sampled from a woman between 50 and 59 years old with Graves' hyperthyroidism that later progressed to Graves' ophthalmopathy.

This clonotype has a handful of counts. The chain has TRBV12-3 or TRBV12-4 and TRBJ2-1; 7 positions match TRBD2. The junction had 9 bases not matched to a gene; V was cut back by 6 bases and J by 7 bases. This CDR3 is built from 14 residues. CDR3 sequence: CASSRGGIGNEQFF. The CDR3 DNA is TGTGCCAGCAGCCGCGGGGGAATAGGTAATGAGCAGTTCTTC.

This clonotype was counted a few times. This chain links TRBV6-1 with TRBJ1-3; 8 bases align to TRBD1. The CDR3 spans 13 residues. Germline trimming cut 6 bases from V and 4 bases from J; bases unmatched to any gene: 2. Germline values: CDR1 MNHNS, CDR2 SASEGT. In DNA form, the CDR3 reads TGTGCCAGCAGCAGGACAGGGGGAAACACCATATATTTT. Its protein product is CASSRTGGNTIYF.

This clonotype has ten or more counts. CDR3 in amino acids: CASSYSNPDRDSNQPQHF. CDR3 coding DNA: TGTGCCAGCAGTTACTCGAATCCGGACAGGGATAGCAATCAGCCCCAGCATTTT. The rearrangement uses TRBV6-5 and TRBJ1-5; 8 positions match TRBD1. The CDR3 is made up of 18 amino acids. V shed 0 bases, J shed 0 bases, and the junction held 7 bases outside the gene matches. The germline gives CDR1 MNHEY, CDR2 SVGAGI.

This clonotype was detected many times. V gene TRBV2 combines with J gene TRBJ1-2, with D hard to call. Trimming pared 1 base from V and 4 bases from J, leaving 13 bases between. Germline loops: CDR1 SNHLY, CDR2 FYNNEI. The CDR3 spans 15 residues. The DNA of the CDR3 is TGTGCCAGCAGTGAAGTCCCGGACTCCATCTATGGCTACACCTTC. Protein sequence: CASSEVPDSIYGYTF.

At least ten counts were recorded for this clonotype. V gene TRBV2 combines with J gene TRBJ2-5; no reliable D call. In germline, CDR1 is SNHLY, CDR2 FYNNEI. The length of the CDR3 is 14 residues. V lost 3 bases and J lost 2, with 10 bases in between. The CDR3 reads CASSESLIQETQYF. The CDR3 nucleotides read TGTGCCAGCAGTGAGTCTCTGATACAAGAGACCCAGTACTTC.

CDR3 in amino acids: CASSQDMGPSGYGYTF. The CDR3 nucleotides read TGCGCCAGCAGCCAAGATATGGGTCCTTCTGGCTATGGCTACACCTTC. The chain recombines TRBV4-1 with TRBJ1-2, with no clear D. Germline CDR1 is MGHRA and CDR2 is YSYEKL. V was shortened by 0 bases and J by 4 bases, with 15 bases between the two germline ends. The CDR3 sequence is 16 residues long.

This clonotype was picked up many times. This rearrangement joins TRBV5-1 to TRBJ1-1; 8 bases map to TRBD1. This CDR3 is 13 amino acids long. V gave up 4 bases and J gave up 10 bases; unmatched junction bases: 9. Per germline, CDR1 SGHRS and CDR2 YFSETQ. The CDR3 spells CASSIGQGSGAFF. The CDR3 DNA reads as TGCGCCAGCAGCATCGGACAGGGTAGCGGAGCTTTCTTT.

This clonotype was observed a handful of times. In nucleotides, the CDR3 is TGTGCCAGCAGCCAAATAGGGGCTTTCTTT. As protein: CASSQIGAFF. V and J are TRBV7-2 and TRBJ1-1, with no clear D. Trimming took 5 bases from V and 11 from J, leaving 9 bases between them. The germline V gene has CDR1 SGHTA and CDR2 FQGNSA. The CDR3 contains 10 residues.

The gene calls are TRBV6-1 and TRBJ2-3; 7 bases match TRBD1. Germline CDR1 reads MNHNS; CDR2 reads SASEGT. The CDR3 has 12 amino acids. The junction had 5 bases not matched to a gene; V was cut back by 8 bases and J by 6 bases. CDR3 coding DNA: TGTGCCAGCGGTCACAGGGGTGATACGCAGTATTTT. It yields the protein CASGHRGDTQYF.

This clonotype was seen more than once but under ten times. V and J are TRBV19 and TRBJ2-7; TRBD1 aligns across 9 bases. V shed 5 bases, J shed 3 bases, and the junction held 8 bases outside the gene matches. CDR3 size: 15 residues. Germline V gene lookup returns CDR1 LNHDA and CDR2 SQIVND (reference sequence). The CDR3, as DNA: TGTGCCAGTAGTCCAGGGGGACAGGGTTTCTACGAGCAGTACTTC. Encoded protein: CASSPGGQGFYEQYF.

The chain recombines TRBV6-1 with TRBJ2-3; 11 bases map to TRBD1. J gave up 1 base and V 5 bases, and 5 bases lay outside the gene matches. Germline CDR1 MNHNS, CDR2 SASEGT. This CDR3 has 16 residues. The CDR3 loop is CASSRTGGRGTDTQYF. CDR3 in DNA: TGTGCCAGCAGTAGGACAGGGGGCAGAGGCACAGATACGCAGTATTTT.

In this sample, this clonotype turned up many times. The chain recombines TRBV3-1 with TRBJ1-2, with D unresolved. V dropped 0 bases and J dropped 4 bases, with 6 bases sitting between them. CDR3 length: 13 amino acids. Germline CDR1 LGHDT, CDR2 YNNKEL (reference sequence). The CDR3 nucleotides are TGTGCCAGCAGCCAAGAAGGCGGCTATGGCTACACCTTC. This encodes CASSQEGGYGYTF.

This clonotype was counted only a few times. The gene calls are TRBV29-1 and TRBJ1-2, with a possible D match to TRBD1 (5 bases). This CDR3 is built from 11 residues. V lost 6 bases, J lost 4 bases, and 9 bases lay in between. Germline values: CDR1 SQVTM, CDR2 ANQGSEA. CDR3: CSVDSIYGYTF. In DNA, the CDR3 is TGCAGCGTAGACAGTATCTATGGCTACACCTTC.

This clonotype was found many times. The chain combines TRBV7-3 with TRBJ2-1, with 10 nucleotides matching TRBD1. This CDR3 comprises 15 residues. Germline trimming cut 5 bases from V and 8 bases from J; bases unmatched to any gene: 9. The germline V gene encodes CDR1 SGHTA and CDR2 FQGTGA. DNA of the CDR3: TGTGCCAGCAGCCACGGGGACAGGGGTATTGATGAGCAGTTCTTC. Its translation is CASSHGDRGIDEQFF.